This T cell receptor beta chain originates from a study of cytomegalovirus exposure and HLA in healthy donors. Study-wide results and caveats: Cytomegalovirus-associated status was assigned to 164 TCR beta chains.

Germline CDR1 is MGHDK and CDR2 is SYGVNS. CDR3 length: 13 residues. V lost 6 bases and J lost 9, with 12 bases in between. With regard to this clone: Its matching antigen is unknown.

The study ran its PCR with 60 Vbeta and 13 Jbeta primers. Sequenced by immunoSEQ multiplex PCR; TCRdb stores in-frame clones only, minus some. This sample has around 80,000 clones, with over 70% found just once. The receptor's source is a man aged 35-49 years in good health and CMV-seropositive. The chain combines TRBV25-1 with TRBJ1-6; D possibly corresponds to TRBD1 (6 bases). Sequenced input: PBMCs. The CDR3 DNA reads as TGTGCCAGCAGGACAGAACAGGGTTCACCCCTCCACTTT. This translates into CASRTEQGSPLHF. Together with reference TRBV25-1 and TRBJ1-6, the CDR3 gives the full variable domain: EADIYQTPRYLVIGTGKKITLECSQTMGHDKMYWYQQDPGMELHLIHYSYGVNSTEKGDLSSESTVSRIRTEHFPLTLESARPSHTSQYLCASRTEQGSPLHFGNGTRLTVT.